This entry lists 27 T cell receptor beta chains sequenced from one sample in a study of OX40 agonist ivuxolimab in advanced cancers. To prepare the library, the immunoSEQ multiplex PCR assay was applied. TCRdb obtained this table from immuneACCESS and retained in-frame rearrangements with V and J assigned. These tables miss some clones; where compared with another copy, unresolved V genes account for less than half of the shortfall, and the remainder is unexplained. Present in this sample are about 28,000 clones, approximately 88% of which were seen just once. Of the sample, 15% to 20% is held by the ten largest clones. The sample in question was CD4+ or CD8+ T cells sorted from blood, obtained in a trial of the OX40 agonist ivuxolimab. The receptors come from an adult with an advanced solid tumor such as melanoma, head and neck, liver or kidney cancer.

This sequence joins TRBV7-6 and TRBJ1-6, with 7 positions matching TRBD1. Losses at the gene ends were 1 base for V and 8 bases for J; bases not matched to a gene: 2. Germline lookup yields CDR1 SGHVS and CDR2 FNYEAQ. The CDR3 runs 14 residues. The CDR3 DNA reads TGTGCCAGCAGCTTAGGGACAGGCCATTCACCCCTCCACTTT. This gives the protein CASSLGTGHSPLHF.

The CDR3 loop reads CASSLLRTGGHEQYF. The CDR3 DNA sequence: TGTGCCAGCAGCTTGTTACGGACAGGGGGCCACGAGCAGTACTTC. The gene calls are TRBV5-5 and TRBJ2-7, with TRBD1 identical over 11 bases. J gave up 5 bases and V 1 base, and 5 bases lay outside the gene matches. The CDR3 length is 15 residues. The germline V gene encodes CDR1 SGHKS and CDR2 YYEKEE (reference sequence).

This clone was detected only a few times. The rearrangement links TRBV7-6 to TRBJ2-3; possibly TRBD1 for D (5 bases). Germline V gene sequence: CDR1 SGHVS, CDR2 FNYEAQ. The CDR3 consists of 19 residues. With 3 bases removed from V and 9 bases from J, the gap between germline ends came to 31 bases. The CDR3 region has the DNA TGTGCCAGCAGCTTGGTCGACGCGACAGAATATTATAAAGGGGCGACGCAGTATTTT. Protein sequence: CASSLVDATEYYKGATQYF.

The rearrangement links TRBV19 to TRBJ2-7; no definite D call. The V gene lost 5 bases and the J gene lost 3 bases, with 8 bases spanning the gap. This CDR3 comprises 12 residues. Germline-derived CDR1 and CDR2 are LNHDA and SQIVND (reference sequence). The CDR3 sequence: CASSGTFYEQYF. For the CDR3, the DNA is TGTGCCAGTAGTGGAACTTTCTACGAGCAGTACTTC. Using reference TRBV19 and TRBJ2-7 for the parts outside the CDR3, the full variable domain is DGGITQSPKYLFRKEGQNVTLSCEQNLNHDAMYWYRQDPGQGLRLIYYSQIVNDFQKGDIAEGYSVSREKKESFPLTVTSAQKNPTAFYLCASSGTFYEQYFGPGTRLTVT.

This sequence joins TRBV2 and TRBJ2-1; TRBD2 aligns across 8 bases. Germline V lookup: CDR1 SNHLY, CDR2 FYNNEI. This CDR3 is 15 amino acids long. The ends lost 6 bases at V and 5 bases at J; junction bases unmatched: 9. Here the CDR3 DNA reads TGTGCCAGCAGGGGTCTAGCGGGCATAAACAATGAGCAGTTCTTC. Translating it yields CASRGLAGINNEQFF.

The chain employs TRBV27 and TRBJ2-5; maybe TRBD2 (5 bases). The J call could be wrong; TRBJ2-7 is a better fit for the DNA end. CDR1 and CDR2 (germline): MNHEY, SMNVEV (reference sequence). The CDR3 has 14 residues. In nucleotides, the CDR3 is TGTGCCAGCAGTTCAGGAGGTCGGCGGGCCGAGCAGTACTTC. Its translation: CASSSGGRRAEQYF.

V is TRBV27 and J is TRBJ2-7; D gene ambiguous. Germline V gene data show CDR1 as MNHEY and CDR2 as SMNVEV (reference sequence). V was pared by 3 bases and J by 5 bases, with 11 bases between. This CDR3 is built from 13 residues. The CDR3 coding sequence is TGTGCCAGCAGTTTTAACGCACGGGACGAGCAGTACTTC. Protein sequence: CASSFNARDEQYF.

V usage is TRBV2 and J usage is TRBJ2-5; weak D call: TRBD1 (6 bases). Germline assignment: CDR1 SNHLY and CDR2 FYNNEI. The CDR3 runs to 14 residues. Trimming took off 7 bases at V and 1 base at J, with 13 bases between the two ends. CDR3 protein: CASIPTGPQETQYF. DNA of the CDR3: TGTGCCAGCATCCCGACAGGACCCCAAGAGACCCAGTACTTC.

The chain uses TRBV10-3 and TRBJ2-1; D unresolved. V was shortened by 11 bases and J by 0 bases, with 11 bases between the two germline ends. Germline CDR1 ENHRY, CDR2 SYGVKD. This CDR3 region has 13 residues. CDR3 in DNA: TGTGCCTCGGATGACGGCTCCTACAATGAGCAGTTCTTC. Amino acid sequence: CASDDGSYNEQFF.

The chain is built from TRBV6-5 and TRBJ2-4; 8 bases align to TRBD2. Germline CDR1 reads MNHEY; CDR2 reads SVGAGI. The V gene end was trimmed by 5 bases and the J gene end by 2 bases; junction bases not matched to a gene: 2. The CDR3 is 14 residues long. CDR3 sequence reads: CASSTGGTKNIQYF. The CDR3 DNA reads as TGTGCCAGCAGTACGGGGGGGACCAAAAACATTCAGTACTTC.

CDR3 region: CASSPAQGSPKNIQYF. The CDR3 DNA sequence: TGTGCCAGCAGCCCCGCCCAGGGGTCGCCCAAAAACATTCAGTACTTC. The rearrangement joins TRBV5-4 to TRBJ2-4; D is perhaps TRBD1 (6 bases). Trimming took 4 bases from V and 2 from J, leaving 16 bases between them. CDR3 length equals 16 residues. Germline-derived CDR1 and CDR2 are SGHNT and YYREEE (reference sequence).

The chain has TRBV19 and TRBJ2-1; perhaps TRBD1 as D (6 bases). Between the trimmed V and J ends, which lost 3 bases and 5 bases, there was a span of 11 bases. Germline V gives CDR1 LNHDA, CDR2 SQIVND (reference sequence). The CDR3 is 14 amino acids. The CDR3 DNA is TGTGCCAGTAGTATCCCCGGACAGCACAATGAGCAGTTCTTC. Translation: CASSIPGQHNEQFF.

This chain uses TRBV7-9 with TRBJ2-3; 13 bases match TRBD2. There are 18 residues in the CDR3. V was clipped by 4 bases and J by 2 bases; unmatched bases: 9. The V gene's germline CDR1 is SEHNR and CDR2 FQNEAQ (reference sequence). The CDR3 coding sequence is TGTGCCAGCAGCTCCTTCCCGGGACTAGCGGGAATCACAGATACGCAGTATTTT. It yields the protein CASSSFPGLAGITDTQYF.

The V gene is TRBV19, the J gene TRBJ1-1; D may be TRBD1 (5 bases). This CDR3 comprises 15 residues. Per the germline V gene, CDR1 is LNHDA and CDR2 is SQIVND (reference sequence). Trimming pared 7 bases from V and 0 bases from J, leaving 15 bases between. The CDR3 sequence: CASTRGGVMNTEAFF. In DNA form, the CDR3 reads TGTGCCAGTACCCGGGGGGGGGTGATGAACACTGAAGCTTTCTTT.

This clone was observed a handful of times. The chain combines TRBV9 with TRBJ2-2; TRBD2 matches 10 bases. Germline lookup yields CDR1 SGDLS and CDR2 YYNGEE. V trimming: 3 bases; J trimming: 1 base; junction bases outside the gene matches: 3. The CDR3 loop spans 16 amino acids. DNA for the CDR3: TGTGCCAGCAGCGCTCGGACTAGCGGGAACACCGGGGAGCTGTTTTTT. Translation: CASSARTSGNTGELFF.

V gene TRBV19 combines with J gene TRBJ1-1, with 9 bases matching TRBD1. V was clipped by 7 bases and J by 3 bases; unmatched bases: 12. In germline, CDR1 is LNHDA, CDR2 SQIVND (reference sequence). The CDR3 covers 16 residues. The chain's CDR3 is CASIPWTGEIDTEAFF. The CDR3 bases are TGTGCCAGTATACCATGGACAGGGGAAATAGACACTGAAGCTTTCTTT.

This chain uses TRBV7-2 with TRBJ2-1, with a possible D match to TRBD2 (5 bases). Per the germline V gene, CDR1 is SGHTA and CDR2 is FQGNSA. Trimming shortened V by 3 bases and J by 0 bases, and 9 bases separated the two germline ends. The CDR3 contains 15 residues. CDR3 sequence reads: CASSLGASSYNEQFF. The CDR3 DNA reads TGTGCCAGCAGCTTGGGAGCGAGCTCCTACAATGAGCAGTTCTTC.

V gene TRBV6-4 combines with J gene TRBJ1-2, with D hard to call. This CDR3 comprises 13 residues. Germline V lookup: CDR1 MRHNA, CDR2 SNTAGT. With 3 bases removed from V and 6 bases from J, the gap between germline ends came to 11 bases. CDR3 loop: CASSEGFWDGYTF. CDR3 DNA sequence: TGTGCCAGCAGTGAGGGGTTCTGGGATGGCTACACCTTC.

The chain employs TRBV11-2 and TRBJ2-3, with D unresolved. CDR3 length: 15 residues. Trimming shortened V by 1 base and J by 2 bases, and 10 bases separated the two germline ends. Germline CDR1 reads SGHAT; CDR2 reads FQNNGV. As DNA, the CDR3 is TGTGCCAGCAGCTTAGTGTCGGTTCCCACAGATACGCAGTATTTT. It yields the protein CASSLVSVPTDTQYF.

J is TRBJ1-1 and V is TRBV5-8, with D tentatively TRBD1 (5 bases). CDR1 and CDR2 from the germline V gene are SGHTS and YDEGEE. V gave up 8 bases and J gave up 4 bases, with 18 bases separating them. The length of the CDR3 is 14 residues. DNA for the CDR3: TGTGCCAGTCAGATCAGGGTACCGAGCACTGAAGCTTTCTTT. This encodes CASQIRVPSTEAFF.

The V call is TRBV4-3, the J call TRBJ2-2; D tentatively fits TRBD1 or TRBD2 (5 bases each). Germline V CDR1 and CDR2: LGHNA, YSLEER. Trimming removed 1 base at V and 4 bases at J, with 10 bases between. The CDR3 runs to 15 residues. Here the CDR3 reads CASSQGTGGTGELFF. CDR3 bases: TGCGCCAGCAGCCAAGGGACTGGGGGCACCGGGGAGCTGTTTTTT.

This clone was recorded a few times. In DNA form, the CDR3 reads TGTGCCTGGACTTCCGGGTCCCCCACCGGGGAGCTGTTTTTT. Protein: CAWTSGSPTGELFF. The chain uses TRBV30 and TRBJ2-2; D is ambiguous. Deletions cut 4 bases from V and 4 bases from J, with 13 bases between. Germline lookup yields CDR1 GTSNPN and CDR2 SVGIG (reference sequence). CDR3 length: 14 residues.

The rearrangement links TRBV2 to TRBJ1-1; no definite D call. The V gene lost 5 bases and the J gene lost 1 base, with 2 bases spanning the gap. CDR1 is SNHLY and CDR2 is FYNNEI in the germline V gene. The CDR3 length is 11 residues. The CDR3, as DNA: TGTGCCAGCAGTAAGAACACTGAAGCTTTCTTT. This sequence encodes CASSKNTEAFF.

A few counts support this clone. The chain recombines TRBV6-5 with TRBJ1-2; D gene uncertain. In germline, CDR1 is MNHEY, CDR2 SVGAGI. This CDR3 region has 13 residues. The V and J ends lost 5 bases and 3 bases respectively, with 10 bases between them. The CDR3, as DNA: TGTGCCAGCAGTCCATATCTCGACTATGGCTACACCTTC. This gives the protein CASSPYLDYGYTF.

This sequence joins TRBV27 and TRBJ1-1, with a tentative D call TRBD1 (5 bases). Trimming stripped 0 bases from V and 4 bases from J, with 6 bases between. The CDR3 totals 13 residues. Germline CDR1 MNHEY, CDR2 SMNVEV (reference sequence). The CDR3 nucleotides are TGTGCCAGCAGTTTATCTGGGACCACTGAAGCTTTCTTT. Protein sequence: CASSLSGTTEAFF.

This rearrangement joins TRBV30 to TRBJ1-5, with TRBD1 as a possible D gene (5 bases). Trimming shortened V by 4 bases and J by 4 bases, and 14 bases separated the two germline ends. The CDR3 sequence is 14 residues long. CDR1 is GTSNPN and CDR2 is SVGIG in the germline V gene (reference sequence). CDR3 nucleotide sequence: TGTGCCTGGATATTTCCAGGGCCAAATCAGCCCCAGCATTTT. Translating gives CAWIFPGPNQPQHF.

The gene calls are TRBV4-1 and TRBJ2-2; D may be TRBD1 or TRBD2 (5 bases each). Trimming took 4 bases from V and 6 from J, leaving 18 bases between them. The germline CDR1 and CDR2 sequences are MGHRA and YSYEKL. The CDR3 length is 16 residues. The DNA for the CDR3 is TGCGCCAGCAGCCTCAGGGAAGGGCTAGCAGCCGGGGAGCTGTTTTTT. Encoded protein: CASSLREGLAAGELFF.